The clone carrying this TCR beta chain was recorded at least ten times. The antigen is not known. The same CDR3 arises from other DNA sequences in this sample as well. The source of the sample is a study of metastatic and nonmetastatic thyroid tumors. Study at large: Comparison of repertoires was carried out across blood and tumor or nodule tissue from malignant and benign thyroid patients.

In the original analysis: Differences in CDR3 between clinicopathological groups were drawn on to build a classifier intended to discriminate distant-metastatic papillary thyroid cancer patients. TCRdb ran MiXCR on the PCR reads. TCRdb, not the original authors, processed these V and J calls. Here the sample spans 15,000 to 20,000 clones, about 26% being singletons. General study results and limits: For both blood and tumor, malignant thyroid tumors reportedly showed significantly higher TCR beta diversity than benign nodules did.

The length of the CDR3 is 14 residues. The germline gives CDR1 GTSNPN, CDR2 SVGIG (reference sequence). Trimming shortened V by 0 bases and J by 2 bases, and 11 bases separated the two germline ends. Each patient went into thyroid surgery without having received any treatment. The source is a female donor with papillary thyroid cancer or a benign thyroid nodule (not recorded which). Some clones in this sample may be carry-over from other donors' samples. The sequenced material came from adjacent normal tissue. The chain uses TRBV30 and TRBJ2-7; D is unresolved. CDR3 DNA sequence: TGTGCCTGGAGTGTATCGGGCACCGCCTACGAGCAGTACTTC. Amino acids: CAWSVSGTAYEQYF.